The 11 T cell receptor beta chains below come from one sample, sequenced in a study of cytomegalovirus exposure and HLA in healthy donors. The PCR used 60 Vbeta and 13 Jbeta primers. Only in-frame clones appear in the TCRdb table, and some are missing; sequencing was by immunoSEQ multiplex PCR. Of around 150,000 clones in the sample, roughly three quarters are singletons; the top ten hold approximately 4%. Input material: PBMCs. The receptors come from a man between 18 and 29 years old in good health and CMV-seronegative.

The rearrangement links TRBV19 to TRBJ1-1; D may be TRBD1 (5 bases). The germline V gene encodes CDR1 LNHDA and CDR2 SQIVND (reference sequence). The CDR3 totals 15 residues. Trimming cost V 0 bases and J 4 bases, with 12 bases left between them. This chain's CDR3 is CASSIEGGWGTEAFF. The CDR3, as DNA: TGTGCCAGTAGTATAGAGGGGGGTTGGGGCACTGAAGCTTTCTTT.

The J gene is TRBJ2-5, the V gene TRBV11-2, with 11 bases aligning to TRBD2. This CDR3 is built from 16 residues. V was pared by 2 bases and J by 5 bases, with 7 bases of the junction left unmatched. Germline lookup yields CDR1 SGHAT and CDR2 FQNNGV. CDR3 DNA sequence: TGTGCCAGCAGCTTAAGCCTAGCGGGGGGTCGGGAGACCCAGTACTTC. This sequence encodes CASSLSLAGGRETQYF.

This clone showed up just a few times. V usage is TRBV5-1 and J usage is TRBJ2-7; 8 nucleotides agree with TRBD1. With V trimmed by 2 bases and J by 4 bases, 8 bases remained unmatched. The CDR3 runs 15 residues. Per the germline V gene, CDR1 is SGHRS and CDR2 is YFSETQ. Here the CDR3 reads CASSFTGTGFYEQYF. The CDR3 nucleotides read TGCGCCAGCAGCTTTACCGGGACAGGATTTTACGAGCAGTACTTC.

A single count supports this clone. The V and J genes are TRBV15 and TRBJ2-3; 10 bases are shared with TRBD1. The CDR3 loop spans 16 amino acids. CDR1 LNHNV and CDR2 YYDKDF come from the germline V gene (reference sequence). J lost 4 bases, V lost 1 base, and 5 bases had no gene match. CDR3 bases: TGTGCCACCAGCAGAGTTCCGGGACAGGGGTCAGATACGCAGTATTTT. This gives the protein CATSRVPGQGSDTQYF.

The chain has TRBV28 and TRBJ2-3; 7 bases agree with TRBD2. This CDR3 is 15 amino acids long. Trimming took 6 bases from V and 2 from J; bases not matched to a gene: 8. Germline values: CDR1 MDHEN, CDR2 SYDVKM. The CDR3 spells CASSRPGLHTDTQYF. The CDR3 DNA reads TGTGCCAGCAGCCGTCCGGGACTACACACAGATACGCAGTATTTT. The variable domain in full, completed from reference TRBV28 and TRBJ2-3, reads DVKVTQSSRYLVKRTGEKVFLECVQDMDHENMFWYRQDPGLGLRLIYFSYDVKMKEKGDIPEGYSVSREKKERFSLILESASTNQTSMYLCASSRPGLHTDTQYFGPGTRLTVL.

This clone is a singleton in its sample. J is TRBJ1-1 and V is TRBV28; 12 bases are a match to TRBD1. Looked up from germline, CDR1 is MDHEN and CDR2 is SYDVKM. There are 16 residues in the CDR3. V shed 2 bases, J shed 4 bases, and the junction held 5 bases outside the gene matches. This chain's CDR3 is CASSLGTGGWGTEAFF. In DNA, the CDR3 is TGTGCCAGCAGTTTAGGGACAGGGGGCTGGGGCACTGAAGCTTTCTTT.

V is TRBV6-6 and J is TRBJ1-3; D gene uncertain. CDR1 and CDR2 from the germline V gene are MNHNY and SVGAGI (reference sequence). V was trimmed by 6 bases and J by 0 bases, leaving 12 bases between them. The CDR3 length is 15 residues. The CDR3 loop reads CASSPTEASGNTIYF. The DNA for the CDR3 is TGTGCCAGCAGCCCCACTGAGGCCTCTGGAAACACCATATATTTT.

The chain is built from TRBV15 and TRBJ2-3, with a possible D match to TRBD1 (6 bases). The V end was cut by 7 bases, the J end by 0 bases, with 14 bases between. The CDR3 totals 15 residues. Germline V CDR1 and CDR2: LNHNV, YYDKDF (reference sequence). In nucleotides, the CDR3 is TGTGCCACCACTGGTTGGGGGCAGAGCACAGATACGCAGTATTTT. This encodes CATTGWGQSTDTQYF.

The chain links TRBV27 to TRBJ2-7; 11 bases fit TRBD2. V gave up 8 bases and J gave up 6 bases; unmatched junction bases: 12. The CDR3 has 15 amino acids. Germline V gene data show CDR1 as MNHEY and CDR2 as SMNVEV (reference sequence). The CDR3 coding sequence is TGTGCCAGCCAAGAAACTAGCGGGAGTATAAGCGAGCAGTACTTC. Its translation: CASQETSGSISEQYF.

The V call is TRBV19, the J call TRBJ2-1, with TRBD1 identical over 7 bases. Per germline, CDR1 LNHDA and CDR2 SQIVND (reference sequence). CDR3 size: 16 residues. V lost 5 bases to trimming and J lost 7 bases; unmatched junction nucleotides: 14. In DNA form, the CDR3 reads TGTGCCAGTAGTTGGGGTGGGTCAGGGGGAAGAAATGAGCAGTTCTTC. This encodes CASSWGGSGGRNEQFF. Full variable domain (rest looked up from reference TRBV19 and TRBJ2-1): DGGITQSPKYLFRKEGQNVTLSCEQNLNHDAMYWYRQDPGQGLRLIYYSQIVNDFQKGDIAEGYSVSREKKESFPLTVTSAQKNPTAFYLCASSWGGSGGRNEQFFGPGTRLTVL.

The chain links TRBV6-4 to TRBJ2-1; 7 bases map to TRBD2. Germline CDR1 reads MRHNA; CDR2 reads SNTAGT. The CDR3 runs to 15 residues. The ends lost 2 bases at V and 4 bases at J; junction bases unmatched: 5. The CDR3 is CASSDVAGVYNEQFF. DNA for the CDR3: TGTGCCAGCAGTGACGTTGCGGGGGTTTACAATGAGCAGTTCTTC.